This T cell receptor beta chain stems from a study of T cells after yellow fever vaccination. Study as a whole: Low-cell-number fractions underwent preparation using SMART-Seq v4 Ultra Low Input.

This clonotype was picked up many times. The antigen is unknown. A 5'RACE template-switching step, the method used to make TCR cDNA, added a universal primer site and UMIs. Each CDR3 protein is one row after TCRdb ran MiXCR on the 5' RACE reads. Of some 250,000 distinct CDR3 sequences detected, roughly 3.7% appear once; the ten largest clones hold around 19%. General study points: Post-booster samples contained most primary-vaccination clones (just under 98% CD4, about 85% CD8). It was the secondary response that reached its peak faster, day 5 versus 15, but it was weaker.

The V gene's germline CDR1 is MNHEY and CDR2 SVGEGT. This CDR3 has 13 amino acids. With 6 bases clipped from V and 7 bases from J, the junction kept 5 bases outside the gene matches. Sample: PBMCs, taken 15 days after the yellow fever booster vaccination. This receptor was taken from a man younger than 30 who received the YFV17D yellow fever vaccine. V and J are TRBV6-2 or TRBV6-3 and TRBJ2-1; 8 bases line up with TRBD1. The CDR3 DNA reads TGTGCCAGCAGCCCCTACAGGGGGAATGAGCAGTTCTTC. Its protein is CASSPYRGNEQFF.